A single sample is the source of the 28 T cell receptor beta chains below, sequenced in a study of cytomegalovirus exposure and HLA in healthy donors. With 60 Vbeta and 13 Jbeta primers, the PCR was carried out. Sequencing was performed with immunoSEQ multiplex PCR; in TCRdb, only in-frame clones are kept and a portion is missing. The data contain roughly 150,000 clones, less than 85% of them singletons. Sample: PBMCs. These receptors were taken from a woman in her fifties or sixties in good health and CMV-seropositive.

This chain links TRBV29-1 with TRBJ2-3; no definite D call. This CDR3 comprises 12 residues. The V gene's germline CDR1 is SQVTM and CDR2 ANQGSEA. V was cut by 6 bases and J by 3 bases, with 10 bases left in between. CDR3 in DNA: TGCAGCGTCGATACACCGACAGATACGCAGTATTTT. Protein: CSVDTPTDTQYF.

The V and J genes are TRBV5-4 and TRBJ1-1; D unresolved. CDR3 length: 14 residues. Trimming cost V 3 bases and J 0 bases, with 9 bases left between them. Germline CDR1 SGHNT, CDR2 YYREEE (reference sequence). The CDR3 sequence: CASSSRRMNTEAFF. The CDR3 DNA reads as TGTGCCAGCAGCTCCCGGCGGATGAACACTGAAGCTTTCTTT.

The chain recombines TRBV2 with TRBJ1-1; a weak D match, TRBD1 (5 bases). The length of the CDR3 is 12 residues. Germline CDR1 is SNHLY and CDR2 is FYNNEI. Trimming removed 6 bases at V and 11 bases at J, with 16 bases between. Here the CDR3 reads CASSLGGGQAFF. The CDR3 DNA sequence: TGTGCCAGCAGCCTGGGCGGGGGTCAGGCTTTCTTT.

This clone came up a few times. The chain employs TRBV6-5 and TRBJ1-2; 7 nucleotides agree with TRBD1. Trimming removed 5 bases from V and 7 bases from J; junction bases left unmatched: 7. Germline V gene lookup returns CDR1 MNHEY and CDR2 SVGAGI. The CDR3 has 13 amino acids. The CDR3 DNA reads TGTGCCAGCAGTCAAACAGGGGCGCTTGGCTACACCTTC. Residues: CASSQTGALGYTF.

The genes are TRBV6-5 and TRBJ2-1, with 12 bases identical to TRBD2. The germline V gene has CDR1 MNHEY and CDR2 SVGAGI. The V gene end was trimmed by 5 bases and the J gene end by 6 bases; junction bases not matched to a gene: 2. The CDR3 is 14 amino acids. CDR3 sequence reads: CASSGTSGFNEQFF. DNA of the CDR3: TGTGCCAGCAGTGGGACTAGCGGGTTCAATGAGCAGTTCTTC.

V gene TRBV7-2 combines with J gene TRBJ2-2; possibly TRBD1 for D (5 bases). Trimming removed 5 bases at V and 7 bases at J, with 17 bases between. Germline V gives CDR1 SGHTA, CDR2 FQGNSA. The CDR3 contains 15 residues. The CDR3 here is CASSGPFRVVGELFF. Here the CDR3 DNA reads TGTGCCAGCAGCGGACCATTCAGGGTTGTCGGGGAGCTGTTTTTT.

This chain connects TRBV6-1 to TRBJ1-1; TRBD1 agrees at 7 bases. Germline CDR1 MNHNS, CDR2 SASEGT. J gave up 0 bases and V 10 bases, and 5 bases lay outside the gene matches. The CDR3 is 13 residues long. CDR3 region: CATTDRMNTEAFF. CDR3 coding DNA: TGTGCCACTACGGACAGGATGAACACTGAAGCTTTCTTT.

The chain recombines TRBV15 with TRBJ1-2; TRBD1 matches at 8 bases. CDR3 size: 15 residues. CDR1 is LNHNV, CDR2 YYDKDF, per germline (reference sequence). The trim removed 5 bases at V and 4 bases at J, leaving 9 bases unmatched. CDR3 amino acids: CATSAETGGSYGYTF. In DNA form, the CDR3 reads TGTGCCACCAGCGCGGAAACAGGGGGTAGCTATGGCTACACCTTC. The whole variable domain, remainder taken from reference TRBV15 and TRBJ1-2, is DAMVIQNPRYQVTQFGKPVTLSCSQTLNHNVMYWYQQKSSQAPKLLFHYYDKDFNNEADTPDNFQSRRPNTSFCFLDIRSPGLGDTAMYLCATSAETGGSYGYTFGSGTRLTVV.

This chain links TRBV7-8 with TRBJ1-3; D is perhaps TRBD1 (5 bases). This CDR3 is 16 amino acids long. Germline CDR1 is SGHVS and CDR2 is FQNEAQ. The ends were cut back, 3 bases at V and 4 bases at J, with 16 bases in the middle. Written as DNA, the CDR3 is TGTGCCAGCAGCTTCTTGCTCGGCGACAGCGGAAACACCATATATTTT. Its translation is CASSFLLGDSGNTIYF.

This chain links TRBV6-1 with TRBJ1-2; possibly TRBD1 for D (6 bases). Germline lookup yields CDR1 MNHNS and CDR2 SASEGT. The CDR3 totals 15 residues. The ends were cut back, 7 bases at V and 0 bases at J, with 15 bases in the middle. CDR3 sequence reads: CASKDSGRANYGYTF. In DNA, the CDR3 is TGTGCCAGCAAGGACAGCGGACGAGCTAACTATGGCTACACCTTC.

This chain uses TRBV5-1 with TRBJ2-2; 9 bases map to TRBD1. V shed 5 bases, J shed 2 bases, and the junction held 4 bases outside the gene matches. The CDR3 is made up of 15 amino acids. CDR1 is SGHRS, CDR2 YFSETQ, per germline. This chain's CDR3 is CASRQDRGNTGELFF. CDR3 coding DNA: TGCGCCAGCAGACAGGACAGGGGCAACACCGGGGAGCTGTTTTTT.

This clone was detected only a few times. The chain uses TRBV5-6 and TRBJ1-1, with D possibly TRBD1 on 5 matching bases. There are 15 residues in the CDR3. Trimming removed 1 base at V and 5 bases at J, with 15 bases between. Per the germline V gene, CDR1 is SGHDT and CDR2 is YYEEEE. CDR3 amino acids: CASSLWRGRWTEAFF. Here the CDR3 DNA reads TGTGCCAGCAGCTTGTGGCGGGGGAGGTGGACTGAAGCTTTCTTT.

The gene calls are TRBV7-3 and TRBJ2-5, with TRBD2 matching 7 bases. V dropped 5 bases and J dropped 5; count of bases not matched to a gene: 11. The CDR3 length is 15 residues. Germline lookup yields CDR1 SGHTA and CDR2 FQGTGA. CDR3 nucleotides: TGTGCCAGCAGCCCGGGGACTACACAAGGGGAGACCCAGTACTTC. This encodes CASSPGTTQGETQYF.

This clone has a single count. The CDR3 nucleotides read TGTGCCAGCATGGGGGGAGGGACAATCTATGGCTACACCTTC. It encodes CASMGGGTIYGYTF. The chain is built from TRBV28 and TRBJ1-2, with D tentatively TRBD1 (6 bases). V lost 7 bases and J 4 bases, leaving 16 bases between the germline ends. The CDR3 totals 14 residues. Germline V gene sequence: CDR1 MDHEN, CDR2 SYDVKM.

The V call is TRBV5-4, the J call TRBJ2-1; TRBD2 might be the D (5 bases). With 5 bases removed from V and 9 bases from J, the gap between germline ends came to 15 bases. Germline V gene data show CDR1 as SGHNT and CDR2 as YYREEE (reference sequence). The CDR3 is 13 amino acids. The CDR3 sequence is CASSTWTEGEQFF. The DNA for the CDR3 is TGTGCCAGCAGTACTTGGACCGAGGGTGAGCAGTTCTTC.

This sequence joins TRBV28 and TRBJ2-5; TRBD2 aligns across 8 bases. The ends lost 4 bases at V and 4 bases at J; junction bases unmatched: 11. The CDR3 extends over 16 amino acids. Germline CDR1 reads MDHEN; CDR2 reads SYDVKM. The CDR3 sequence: CASSSPGLASLETQYF. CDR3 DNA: TGTGCCAGCAGTTCTCCCGGACTAGCCTCGCTAGAGACCCAGTACTTC.

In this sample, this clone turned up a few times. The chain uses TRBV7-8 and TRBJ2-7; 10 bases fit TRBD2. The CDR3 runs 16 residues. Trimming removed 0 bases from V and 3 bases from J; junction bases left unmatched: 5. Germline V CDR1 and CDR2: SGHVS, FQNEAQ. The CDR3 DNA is TGTGCCAGCAGCTTAGCTCCGGCTAGCGGGAGCTACGAGCAGTACTTC. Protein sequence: CASSLAPASGSYEQYF.

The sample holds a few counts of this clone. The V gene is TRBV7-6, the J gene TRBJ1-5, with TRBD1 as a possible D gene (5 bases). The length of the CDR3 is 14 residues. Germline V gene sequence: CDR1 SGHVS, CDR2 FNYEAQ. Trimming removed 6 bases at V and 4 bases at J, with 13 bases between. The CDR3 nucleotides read TGTGCCAGCAGTCGAGACAGAGAGAATCAGCCCCAGCATTTT. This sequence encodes CASSRDRENQPQHF.

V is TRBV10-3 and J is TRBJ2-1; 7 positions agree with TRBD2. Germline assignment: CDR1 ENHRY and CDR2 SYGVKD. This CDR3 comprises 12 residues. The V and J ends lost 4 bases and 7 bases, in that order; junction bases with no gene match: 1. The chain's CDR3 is CAISGGGNEQFF. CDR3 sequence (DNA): TGTGCCATCAGTGGGGGGGGGAATGAGCAGTTCTTC.

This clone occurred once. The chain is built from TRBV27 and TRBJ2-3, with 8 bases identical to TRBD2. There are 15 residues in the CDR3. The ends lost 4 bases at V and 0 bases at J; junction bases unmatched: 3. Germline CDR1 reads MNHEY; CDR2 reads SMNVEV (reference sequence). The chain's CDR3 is CASSSGTSSTDTQYF. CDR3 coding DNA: TGTGCCAGCAGTTCCGGGACTAGTAGCACAGATACGCAGTATTTT.

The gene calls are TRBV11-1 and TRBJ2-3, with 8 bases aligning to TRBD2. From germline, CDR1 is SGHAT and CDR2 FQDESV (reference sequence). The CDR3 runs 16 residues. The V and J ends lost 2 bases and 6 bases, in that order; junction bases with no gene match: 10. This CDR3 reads CASSLISAGGRDTQYF. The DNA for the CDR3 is TGTGCCAGCAGCTTAATATCCGCGGGAGGACGGGATACGCAGTATTTT.

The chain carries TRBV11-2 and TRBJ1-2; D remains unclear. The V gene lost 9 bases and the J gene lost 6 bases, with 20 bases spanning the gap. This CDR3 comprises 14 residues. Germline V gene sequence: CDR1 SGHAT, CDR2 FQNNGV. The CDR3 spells CASGNLAELDGYTF. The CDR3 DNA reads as TGTGCCAGTGGGAATTTAGCGGAGTTGGATGGCTACACCTTC.

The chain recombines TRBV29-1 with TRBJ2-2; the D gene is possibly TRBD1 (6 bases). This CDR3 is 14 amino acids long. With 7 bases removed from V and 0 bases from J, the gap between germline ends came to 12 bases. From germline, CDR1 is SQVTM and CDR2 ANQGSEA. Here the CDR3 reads CSGSTGPNTGELFF. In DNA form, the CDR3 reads TGCAGCGGGTCGACAGGTCCGAACACCGGGGAGCTGTTTTTT.

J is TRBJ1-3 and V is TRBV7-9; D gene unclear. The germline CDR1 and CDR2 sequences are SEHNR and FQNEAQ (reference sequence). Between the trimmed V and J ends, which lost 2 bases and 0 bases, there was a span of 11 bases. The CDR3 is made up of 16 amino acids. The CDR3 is CASSLFEAHSGNTIYF. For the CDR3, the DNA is TGTGCCAGCAGCTTATTTGAGGCGCACTCTGGAAACACCATATATTTT.

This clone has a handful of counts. The CDR3 DNA reads TGTGCCAGCAGCCCGTTGGGACAGGGCGTTGGAAACACCATATATTTT. This sequence encodes CASSPLGQGVGNTIYF. The chain employs TRBV7-8 and TRBJ1-3; TRBD1 matches at 9 bases. CDR1 is SGHVS, CDR2 FQNEAQ, per germline. This CDR3 spans 16 amino acids. The V gene end was trimmed by 5 bases and the J gene end by 3 bases; junction bases not matched to a gene: 8.

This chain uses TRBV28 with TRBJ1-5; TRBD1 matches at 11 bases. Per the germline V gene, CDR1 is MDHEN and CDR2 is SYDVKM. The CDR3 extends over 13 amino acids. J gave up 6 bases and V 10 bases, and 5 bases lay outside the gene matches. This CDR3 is CATQDRGRQPQHF. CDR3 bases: TGTGCCACCCAGGACAGGGGGCGTCAGCCCCAGCATTTT.

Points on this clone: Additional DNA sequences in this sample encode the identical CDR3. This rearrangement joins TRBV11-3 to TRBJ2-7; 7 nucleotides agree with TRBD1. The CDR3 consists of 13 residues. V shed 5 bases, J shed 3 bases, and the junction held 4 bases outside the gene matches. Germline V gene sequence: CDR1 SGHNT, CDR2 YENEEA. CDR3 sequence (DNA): TGTGCCAGCAGCCCGGGACAGAGCTACGAGCAGTACTTC. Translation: CASSPGQSYEQYF.

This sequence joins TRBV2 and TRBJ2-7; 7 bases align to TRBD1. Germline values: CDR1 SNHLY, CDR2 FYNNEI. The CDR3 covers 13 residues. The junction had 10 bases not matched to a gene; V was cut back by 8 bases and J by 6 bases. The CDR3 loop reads CASRGDSEFEQYF. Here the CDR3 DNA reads TGTGCCAGCCGAGGGGACAGCGAATTCGAGCAGTACTTC. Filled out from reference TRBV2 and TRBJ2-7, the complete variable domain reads EPEVTQTPSHQVTQMGQEVILRCVPISNHLYFYWYRQILGQKVEFLVSFYNNEISEKSEIFDDQFSVERPDGSNFTLKIRSTKLEDSAMYFCASRGDSEFEQYFGPGTRLTVT.